This T cell receptor beta chain is drawn from a study of blood T cell repertoires in COVID-19. Study as a whole: COVID-19 samples, acute and convalescent, were from the United States, Italy and Spain. T cells, B-cell-depleted T cells, or PBMCs provided the cDNA or gDNA that served as material.

CDR1 and CDR2 from the germline V gene are LNHDA and SQIVND (reference sequence). Trimming cost V 6 bases and J 0 bases, with 12 bases left between them. The CDR3 is 15 residues long. Authors' processing steps: Quantification of nucleated cells was approximated via reference gene primer amplification. Using immunoSEQ multiplex PCR, the repertoire was profiled, and TCRdb retains in-frame clones only, with some absent. V and J calls and clone size are copied from that table; D and trimming were computed from the DNA. The data show a few hundred thousand clones, with about 88% seen just once and over 4% held by the top ten.

The V and J genes are TRBV19 and TRBJ2-1; maybe TRBD1 (6 bases). The sample was peripheral blood. This clonotype was obtained from a man aged 55 to 70 who had recovered from COVID-19. The DNA for the CDR3 is TGTGCCAGTAGACAGGGAATACTCTCCTACAATGAGCAGTTCTTC. It encodes CASRQGILSYNEQFF.